The 26 T cell receptor beta chains given below trace back to one sample, sequenced in a study of blood T cell repertoires in COVID-19. Generated by immunoSEQ multiplex PCR, the TCRdb table keeps only in-frame clones and is missing some. The profile shows 400,000 to 450,000 clones, 88% of them singletons. Sequenced sample: peripheral blood. These receptors were collected from a woman aged 50 to 60 with COVID-19, enrolled during active disease.

The rearrangement links TRBV4-1 to TRBJ1-4; 7 nucleotides line up with TRBD1. Germline loops: CDR1 MGHRA, CDR2 YSYEKL. Germline trimming cut 4 bases from V and 10 bases from J; bases unmatched to any gene: 15. CDR3 size: 16 residues. The CDR3, as DNA: TGCGCCAGCAGCCCAAGAAGCTCAGGGGGGAGCGGAAAACTGTTTTTT. This encodes CASSPRSSGGSGKLFF.

The chain uses TRBV13 and TRBJ2-1; 16 bases are shared with TRBD2. This CDR3 is built from 19 residues. Germline CDR1 and CDR2: PRHDT and FYEKMQ (reference sequence). V lost 5 bases and J lost 10; bases outside the gene matches: 17. DNA of the CDR3: TGTGCCAGCAGCCAAATCGTGGGACTAGCGGGGGGGCGTATTTGGGAGCAGTTCTTC. Encoded protein: CASSQIVGLAGGRIWEQFF. Based on the CDR3 plus reference TRBV13 and TRBJ2-1, the full variable domain is AAGVIQSPRHLIKEKRETATLKCYPIPRHDTVYWYQQGPGQDPQFLISFYEKMQSDKGSIPDRFSAQQFSDYHSELNMSSLELGDSALYFCASSQIVGLAGGRIWEQFFGPGTRLTVL.

V gene TRBV6-2 or TRBV6-3 combines with J gene TRBJ2-1; D might be TRBD2 (5 bases). V was trimmed by 0 bases and J by 0 bases, leaving 18 bases between them. The CDR3 is 19 amino acids. Germline values: CDR1 MNHEY, CDR2 SVGEGT. The DNA for the CDR3 is TGTGCCAGCAGTTACTCGAGTATCGGCGGGCGCCGCTCCTACAATGAGCAGTTCTTC. Protein product: CASSYSSIGGRRSYNEQFF.

The chain couples TRBV18 to TRBJ1-6; TRBD1 matches at 9 bases. The CDR3 spans 14 residues. Germline V CDR1 and CDR2: KGHSH, LQKENI. V dropped 5 bases and J dropped 10; count of bases not matched to a gene: 6. CDR3 in DNA: TGTGCCAGCTCATCGGGACAGGGCGAATCACCCCTCCACTTT. Residues: CASSSGQGESPLHF.

The V gene is TRBV9, the J gene TRBJ1-2; perhaps TRBD1 as D (6 bases). The ends were cut back, 0 bases at V and 6 bases at J, with 6 bases in the middle. The CDR3 sequence is 12 residues long. CDR1 SGDLS and CDR2 YYNGEE come from the germline V gene. The CDR3 DNA sequence: TGTGCCAGCAGCGTAGCAGGGGATGGCTACACCTTC. It translates to CASSVAGDGYTF.

The gene calls are TRBV27 and TRBJ1-1; TRBD1 might be the D (6 bases). CDR3 length: 14 amino acids. Trimming pared 4 bases from V and 5 bases from J, leaving 14 bases between. CDR1 and CDR2 from the germline V gene are MNHEY and SMNVEV (reference sequence). CDR3 sequence (DNA): TGTGCCAGCAGTTCTAGGGCAGGGGTAACTGAAGCTTTCTTT. Protein product: CASSSRAGVTEAFF.

DNA for the CDR3: TGTGCCAGCCGGGGAGGGAACTATGGCTACACCTTC. Amino acids: CASRGGNYGYTF. The gene calls are TRBV6-5 and TRBJ1-2, with unresolved D. Trimming stripped 8 bases from V and 2 bases from J, with 9 bases between. Germline assignment: CDR1 MNHEY and CDR2 SVGAGI. The CDR3 is 12 amino acids.

This clone was counted once. The chain is built from TRBV28 and TRBJ2-7; D call uncertain. Germline lookup yields CDR1 MDHEN and CDR2 SYDVKM. This CDR3 is 11 amino acids long. With 4 bases removed from V and 4 bases from J, the gap between germline ends came to 5 bases. In nucleotides, the CDR3 is TGTGCCAGCAGTTACAATTACGAGCAGTACTTC. This codes for CASSYNYEQYF.

This chain links TRBV27 with TRBJ1-1; perhaps TRBD1 as D (5 bases). The CDR3 has 13 amino acids. Germline CDR1 and CDR2: MNHEY and SMNVEV (reference sequence). V lost 6 bases and J lost 7, with 15 bases in between. The DNA for the CDR3 is TGTGCCAGCAGGGACCCCGGAGGGGTTGAAGCTTTCTTT. This translates into CASRDPGGVEAFF.

This rearrangement joins TRBV25-1 to TRBJ2-6; no reliable D call. The germline gives CDR1 MGHDK, CDR2 SYGVNS. The CDR3 spans 16 residues. V lost 5 bases, J lost 0 bases, and 11 bases lay in between. This CDR3 is CASSYTRASGANVLTF. The CDR3 bases are TGTGCCAGCAGTTATACTCGAGCCTCTGGGGCCAACGTCCTGACTTTC.

The chain recombines TRBV5-8 with TRBJ1-4; TRBD1 aligns across 9 bases. This CDR3 spans 14 amino acids. Germline V gives CDR1 SGHTS, CDR2 YDEGEE. The ends lost 4 bases at V and 5 bases at J; junction bases unmatched: 3. The CDR3 spells CASSRQGVNEKLFF. The CDR3 DNA is TGTGCCAGCAGCAGACAGGGGGTAAATGAAAAACTGTTTTTT.

The gene calls are TRBV30 and TRBJ2-1, with TRBD1 as a possible D gene (6 bases). V dropped 4 bases and J dropped 1 base, with 8 bases sitting between them. CDR1 is GTSNPN and CDR2 is SVGIG in the germline V gene (reference sequence). CDR3 length: 13 residues. CDR3 DNA: TGTGCCTGGACTAGGGGGTCCTACAATGAGCAGTTCTTC. Protein product: CAWTRGSYNEQFF.

The CDR3, as DNA: TGTGCCAGCTCTCCCGGCGGGGGTAGGTCTTTCTTT. It specifies CASSPGGGRSFF. The chain is built from TRBV18 and TRBJ1-1; the D gene is possibly TRBD1 (5 bases). Germline V CDR1 and CDR2: KGHSH, LQKENI. The CDR3 is made up of 12 amino acids. V gave up 6 bases and J gave up 12 bases, with 17 bases separating them.

Details on this clone: The identical CDR3 is also encoded by other nucleotide sequences in the sample. This rearrangement joins TRBV3-1 (or the pseudogene TRBV3-2) to TRBJ1-6; 8 bases map to TRBD1. Germline loops: CDR1 LGHDT, CDR2 YNNKEL (reference sequence). The J segment lost 8 bases and the V segment lost 3 bases, leaving 3 bases of the junction unmatched. The CDR3 is 14 residues long. The CDR3 sequence is CASSHGQGYSPLHF. CDR3 bases: TGTGCCAGCAGCCACGGACAGGGTTATTCACCCCTCCACTTT.

The V and J genes are TRBV6-1 and TRBJ1-5, with D possibly matching TRBD1 (6 bases). The CDR3 covers 15 residues. From germline, CDR1 is MNHNS and CDR2 SASEGT. Trimming took 3 bases from V and 9 from J, leaving 18 bases between them. As DNA, the CDR3 is TGTGCCAGCAGTGATCCACAGGGTCTGGTGCGGCCCCAGCATTTT. It is translated as CASSDPQGLVRPQHF.

V and J are TRBV12-3 or TRBV12-4 and TRBJ1-5, with TRBD1 matching 7 bases. V shed 3 bases, J shed 7 bases, and the junction held 3 bases outside the gene matches. CDR3 length: 13 residues. CDR3 sequence reads: CASSLTGRQPQHF. Here the CDR3 DNA reads TGTGCCAGCAGTTTGACAGGGAGGCAGCCCCAGCATTTT.

In this sample, this clone turned up a few times. The CDR3 sequence is CASSHGPGRGKEQPQHF. CDR3 coding DNA: TGCGCCAGCAGCCACGGCCCGGGCAGGGGAAAAGAACAGCCCCAGCATTTT. The chain carries TRBV4-1 and TRBJ1-5; D is possibly TRBD1 (6 bases). V lost 3 bases to trimming and J lost 7 bases, with 22 bases between them. Germline V gives CDR1 MGHRA, CDR2 YSYEKL. The CDR3 runs to 17 residues.

To note about this clone: The same CDR3 can be traced to other DNA sequences in this sample. V gene TRBV19 combines with J gene TRBJ1-1; TRBD1 agrees at 8 bases. The length of the CDR3 is 14 residues. V was pared by 5 bases and J by 5 bases, with 7 bases of the junction left unmatched. Per germline, CDR1 LNHDA and CDR2 SQIVND (reference sequence). CDR3 sequence (DNA): TGTGCCAGTAGTCTAACAGGGGGAGAAACTGAAGCTTTCTTT. Protein sequence: CASSLTGGETEAFF.

The J gene is TRBJ2-7, the V gene TRBV28, with TRBD2 as a possible D gene (6 bases). V lost 7 bases, J lost 0 bases, and 19 bases lay in between. In germline, CDR1 is MDHEN, CDR2 SYDVKM. The CDR3 is 16 residues long. The DNA for the CDR3 is TGTGCCAGCACCCTGGGGGGAGGAGAAGCCTCCTACGAGCAGTACTTC. Protein product: CASTLGGGEASYEQYF.

The gene calls are TRBV5-4 and TRBJ1-1; D unclear. Germline V CDR1 and CDR2: SGHNT, YYREEE (reference sequence). The CDR3 covers 15 residues. V was cut by 1 base and J by 4 bases, with 14 bases left in between. This CDR3 reads CASSLIRDLGTEAFF. The CDR3 bases are TGTGCCAGCAGCTTGATCCGGGATTTGGGCACTGAAGCTTTCTTT.

This chain joins TRBV5-6 and TRBJ2-3; a possible D gene is TRBD1 (7 bases). In germline, CDR1 is SGHDT, CDR2 YYEEEE. The CDR3 length is 15 residues. Trimming removed 0 bases at V and 3 bases at J, with 11 bases between. In DNA form, the CDR3 reads TGTGCCAGCAGCTTGGCCCCAGGGGGGACAGATACGCAGTATTTT. Protein product: CASSLAPGGTDTQYF.

J is TRBJ2-7 and V is TRBV5-1; weak D call: TRBD2 (6 bases). Germline CDR1 SGHRS, CDR2 YFSETQ. Between the trimmed V and J ends, which lost 0 bases and 4 bases, there was a span of 17 bases. The CDR3 runs 16 residues. CDR3 DNA: TGCGCCAGCAGCTTGGAATTTGGCGGGGTCCTGTACGAGCAGTACTTC. The encoded protein is CASSLEFGGVLYEQYF.

This chain joins TRBV5-4 and TRBJ2-3; 13 positions agree with TRBD2. Germline V gene data show CDR1 as SGHNT and CDR2 as YYREEE (reference sequence). Trimming removed 4 bases from V and 0 bases from J; junction bases left unmatched: 8. The CDR3 spans 18 residues. As DNA, the CDR3 is TGTGCCAGCAGCCCGGGACTAGCGGGGTTTTCTAGCACAGATACGCAGTATTTT. Protein: CASSPGLAGFSSTDTQYF.

CDR3 region: CAWSASGTGGSLLGNTIYF. The CDR3 DNA follows: TGTGCCTGGAGTGCGTCCGGGACAGGGGGTAGCCTCCTTGGAAACACCATATATTTT. The gene calls are TRBV30 and TRBJ1-3; 11 bases are a match to TRBD1. The CDR3 covers 19 residues. With V trimmed by 1 base and J by 3 bases, 14 bases remained unmatched. Germline CDR1 reads GTSNPN; CDR2 reads SVGIG (reference sequence).

CDR3 protein: CATSDSSGDTQYF. The CDR3 DNA reads TGTGCCACCAGTGACTCCTCCGGTGATACGCAGTATTTT. V usage is TRBV24-1 and J usage is TRBJ2-3; D gene uncertain. The CDR3 consists of 13 residues. Germline V lookup: CDR1 KGHDR, CDR2 SFDVKD. V shed 4 bases and J shed 6 bases, with 10 bases lying between them.

V gene TRBV10-1 combines with J gene TRBJ2-1; a weak D match, TRBD1 (6 bases). In germline, CDR1 is WNHNN, CDR2 SYGVQD (reference sequence). Trimming removed 1 base at V and 3 bases at J, with 7 bases between. The CDR3 spans 14 residues. In DNA, the CDR3 is TGCGCCAGCAGTGAGTACAGGGACTACAATGAGCAGTTCTTC. Protein sequence: CASSEYRDYNEQFF.